The 18 T cell receptor beta chains below all came from one sample that was sequenced in a study of CD8+ T cells in alopecia areata. Sequencing templates came from extracted RNA that was reverse transcribed into cDNA. Generated by immunoSEQ multiplex PCR, the TCRdb table keeps only in-frame clones and is missing some. The sample includes roughly 100,000 clones, approximately 84% of them seen just once. Sample treatment: oral pan-JAK inhibitor, 5-10 mg twice daily. This specimen consisted of CD8+ T cells sorted from blood, obtained at approximately week 30, from a patient treated with tofacitinib. The receptor source for this set is a human donor with alopecia areata.

Concerning this clone itself: Sequence at one end of the junction differs from germline and may be a read error. The chain couples TRBV7-7 to TRBJ2-5; no clear D gene. The CDR3 is 13 residues long. CDR1 and CDR2 (germline): SSHAT, FNYEAQ (reference sequence). CDR3 sequence (DNA): TGTGCTAGCAGCTTAGTTTTCGGGGAGACCCAGTACTTC. Amino acids: CASSLVFGETQYF. Using reference TRBV7-7 and TRBJ2-5 for the parts outside the CDR3, the full variable domain is GAGVSQSPRYKVTKRGQDVTLRCDPISSHATLYWYQQALGQGPEFLTYFNYEAQPDKSGLPSDRFSAERPEGSISTLTIQRTEQRDSAMYRCASSLVFGETQYFGPGTRLLVL.

This chain links TRBV27 with TRBJ1-1; tentative D call: TRBD1 (5 bases). Germline V gene sequence: CDR1 MNHEY, CDR2 SMNVEV (reference sequence). Trimming took 1 base from V and 0 from J, leaving 9 bases between them. The CDR3 is 15 residues long. The CDR3: CASSLYGALNTEAFF. The CDR3 DNA sequence: TGTGCCAGCAGTTTATATGGGGCGCTGAACACTGAAGCTTTCTTT.

The CDR3 sequence is CASSLVSSGYNYEQYF. CDR3 in DNA: TGTGCCAGCAGCTTGGTGTCTAGCGGATATAACTACGAGCAGTACTTC. The chain has TRBV5-6 and TRBJ2-7; 7 bases map to TRBD2. Germline CDR1 SGHDT, CDR2 YYEEEE. The ends lost 0 bases at V and 3 bases at J; junction bases unmatched: 9. CDR3 length: 16 residues.

This clone was counted once. The rearrangement joins TRBV7-8 to TRBJ1-5, with TRBD1 matching over 10 bases. Germline CDR1 and CDR2: SGHVS and FQNEAQ. Germline trimming cut 0 bases from V and 6 bases from J; bases unmatched to any gene: 8. CDR3 length equals 17 residues. The CDR3 reads CASSLARRDRGPQPQHF. The CDR3 DNA reads TGTGCCAGCAGCTTAGCGAGGCGTGACAGGGGGCCTCAGCCCCAGCATTTT.

The chain has TRBV10-3 and TRBJ2-7; D gene ambiguous. In germline, CDR1 is ENHRY, CDR2 SYGVKD. The CDR3 contains 12 residues. V was trimmed by 0 bases and J by 4 bases, leaving 4 bases between them. CDR3 region: CAISESGYEQYF. The DNA of the CDR3 is TGTGCCATCAGTGAGTCCGGTTACGAGCAGTACTTC.

This sequence joins TRBV19 and TRBJ2-2; D is uncertain. V was pared by 5 bases and J by 4 bases, with 14 bases between. Germline V gene data show CDR1 as LNHDA and CDR2 as SQIVND (reference sequence). The CDR3 contains 15 residues. The CDR3, as DNA: TGTGCCAGTAGTGGCCTAGAAAAGAGCACCGGGGAGCTGTTTTTT. Residues: CASSGLEKSTGELFF.

The chain recombines TRBV5-6 with TRBJ2-5; 9 nucleotides agree with TRBD1. The tail of the sequence fits TRBJ2-7 better, so the J call may be wrong. The CDR3 loop spans 14 amino acids. Germline lookup yields CDR1 SGHDT and CDR2 YYEEEE. The CDR3 DNA is TGTGCCAGCAGCTTGGCCGGGACAGGGAACGAGCAGTACTTC. Residues: CASSLAGTGNEQYF.

The chain employs TRBV19 and TRBJ1-1; D gene ambiguous. The CDR3 runs to 13 residues. Trimming shortened V by 11 bases and J by 1 base, and 14 bases separated the two germline ends. Germline CDR1 LNHDA, CDR2 SQIVND (reference sequence). CDR3 residues: CASTLLGNTEAFF. For the CDR3, the DNA is TGTGCCTCGACTCTCCTAGGGAACACTGAAGCTTTCTTT.

CDR3 sequence (DNA): TGCGCCAGCAGCCAGATAAGCGGGAGGGCCTCTCCCGCAGATACGCAGTATTTT. Encoded protein: CASSQISGRASPADTQYF. The V and J genes are TRBV4-1 and TRBJ2-3, with 10 bases that match TRBD2. Germline loops: CDR1 MGHRA, CDR2 YSYEKL. The CDR3 consists of 18 residues. J lost 4 bases, V lost 3 bases, and 13 bases had no gene match.

The rearrangement links TRBV2 to TRBJ2-7, with TRBD2 as a possible D gene (5 bases). The V gene's germline CDR1 is SNHLY and CDR2 FYNNEI. V lost 7 bases and J 6 bases, leaving 7 bases between the germline ends. The CDR3 length is 10 residues. CDR3 protein: CASKGGEQYF. In nucleotides, the CDR3 is TGTGCCAGCAAAGGAGGCGAGCAGTACTTC.

The chain joins TRBV4-1 to TRBJ2-7; D remains ambiguous. Germline CDR1 reads MGHRA; CDR2 reads YSYEKL. CDR3 length: 15 amino acids. The V end lost 5 bases, the J end lost 6 bases, and 20 bases lay between the germline ends. CDR3: CASSVLLEPQIEQYF. In DNA form, the CDR3 reads TGCGCCAGCAGCGTCCTCCTAGAGCCCCAGATCGAGCAGTACTTC.

The chain joins TRBV14 to TRBJ2-1; D is undetermined. The ends were cut back, 0 bases at V and 4 bases at J, with 7 bases in the middle. The CDR3 has 14 amino acids. Germline CDR1 and CDR2: SGHDN and FVKESK. This CDR3 reads CASSQENSYNEQFF. DNA for the CDR3: TGTGCCAGCAGCCAAGAAAACAGTTACAATGAGCAGTTCTTC.

The chain recombines TRBV7-3 with TRBJ2-5; no reliable D call. Matching the DNA end better, TRBJ2-7 makes the J call doubtful. The CDR3 is 13 residues long. Germline V gene lookup returns CDR1 SGHTA and CDR2 FQGTGA. The CDR3 region has the DNA TGTGCCAGCAGCGTTGACACCCTCAACGAGCAGTACTTC. Translation gives CASSVDTLNEQYF.

The genes are TRBV19 and TRBJ2-1; D might be TRBD1 or TRBD2, each matching 5 bases. This CDR3 has 12 residues. Germline V gives CDR1 LNHDA, CDR2 SQIVND (reference sequence). The ends were cut back, 1 base at V and 8 bases at J, with 6 bases in the middle. In DNA, the CDR3 is TGTGCCAGTAGTATAGGGGGGTATGAGCAGTTCTTC. Amino acid sequence: CASSIGGYEQFF.

Here the CDR3 reads CASTAGTALNNEQFF. The CDR3 region has the DNA TGTGCCAGCACTGCCGGGACGGCACTTAACAATGAGCAGTTCTTC. V usage is TRBV2 and J usage is TRBJ2-1; D is possibly TRBD1 or TRBD2 (5 bases each). The length of the CDR3 is 15 residues. Germline-derived CDR1 and CDR2 are SNHLY and FYNNEI. V lost 7 bases and J lost 5, with 18 bases in between. Using reference TRBV2 and TRBJ2-1 for the parts outside the CDR3, the full variable domain is EPEVTQTPSHQVTQMGQEVILRCVPISNHLYFYWYRQILGQKVEFLVSFYNNEISEKSEIFDDQFSVERPDGSNFTLKIRSTKLEDSAMYFCASTAGTALNNEQFFGPGTRLTVL.

The chain's CDR3 is CAISEGNRGINTGELFF. For the CDR3, the DNA is TGTGCCATCAGTGAGGGAAACAGGGGTATAAACACCGGGGAGCTGTTTTTT. This chain links TRBV10-3 with TRBJ2-2; 7 bases line up with TRBD1. There are 17 residues in the CDR3. Germline CDR1 is ENHRY and CDR2 is SYGVKD. After removal of 2 bases from V and 2 bases from J, the junction contained 8 bases not matched to a gene.

The V and J genes are TRBV6-1 and TRBJ1-4, with D hard to call. V was pared by 3 bases and J by 0 bases, with 11 bases between. CDR3 length equals 16 residues. Germline values: CDR1 MNHNS, CDR2 SASEGT. In DNA form, the CDR3 reads TGTGCCAGCAGTGATTCGTCGTTTGCAACTAATGAAAAACTGTTTTTT. This translates into CASSDSSFATNEKLFF.

The chain employs TRBV27 and TRBJ1-2; 8 bases are shared with TRBD1. V lost 5 bases, J lost 6 bases, and 8 bases stayed unmatched. This CDR3 is 14 amino acids long. Germline V gives CDR1 MNHEY, CDR2 SMNVEV (reference sequence). In nucleotides, the CDR3 is TGTGCCAGCAGTCCCCTGGACAGGGCCCATGGCTACACCTTC. Encoded protein: CASSPLDRAHGYTF.